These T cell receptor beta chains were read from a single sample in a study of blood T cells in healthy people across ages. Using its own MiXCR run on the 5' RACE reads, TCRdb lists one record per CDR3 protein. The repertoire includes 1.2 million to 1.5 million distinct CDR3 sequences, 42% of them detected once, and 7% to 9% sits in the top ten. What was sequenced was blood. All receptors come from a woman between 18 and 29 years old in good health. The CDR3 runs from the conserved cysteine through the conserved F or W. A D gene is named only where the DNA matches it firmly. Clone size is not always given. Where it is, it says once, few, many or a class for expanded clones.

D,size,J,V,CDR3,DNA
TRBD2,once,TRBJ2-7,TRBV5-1,CASSLAKTSGSSYNEQYF,TGCGCCAGCAGCTTGGCCAAGACTAGCGGGAGCTCCTACAATGAGCAGTACTTC
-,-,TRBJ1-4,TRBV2,CASTYRETTNEKLFF,TGTGCCAGCACCTACAGGGAGACCACTAATGAAAAACTGTTTTTT
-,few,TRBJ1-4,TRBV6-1,CASPDPTNEKLFF,TGTGCCAGCCCGGACCCAACTAATGAAAAACTGTTTTTT
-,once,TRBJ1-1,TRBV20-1,CSARLGVRDTEAFF,TGCAGTGCTAGGCTGGGGGTACGGGACACTGAAGCTTTCTTT
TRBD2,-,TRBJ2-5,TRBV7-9,CASSLTTSGIVETQYF,TGTGCCAGCAGCTTAACGACTAGCGGGATTGTAGAGACCCAGTACTTC
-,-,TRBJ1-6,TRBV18,CASSPSILGWGSPLHF,TGTGCCAGCTCACCATCAATCCTTGGTTGGGGTTCACCCCTCCACTTT
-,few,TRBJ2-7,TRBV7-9,CASSLEHRDCEQYF,TGTGCCAGCAGCCTAGAACACCGGGACTGCGAGCAGTACTTC
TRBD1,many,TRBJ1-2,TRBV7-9,CASSPRQGDYGYTF,TGTGCCAGCAGCCCCCGACAGGGCGACTATGGCTACACCTTC
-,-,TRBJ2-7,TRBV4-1,CASSQDSREQYNEQYF,TGCGCCAGCAGCCAAGATAGTCGGGAGCAGTACAATGAGCAGTACTTC
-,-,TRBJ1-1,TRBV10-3,CAISESIVRNTEAFF,TGTGCCATCAGTGAGTCGATCGTGCGGAACACTGAAGCTTTCTTT
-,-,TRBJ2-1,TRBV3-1,CASSQRAKSSYNEQFF,TGTGCCAGCAGCCAAAGGGCGAAGAGCTCCTACAATGAGCAGTTCTTC
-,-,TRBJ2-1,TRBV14,CASSQIPWGVNEQFF,TGTGCCAGCAGCCAAATCCCCTGGGGGGTCAATGAGCAGTTCTTC
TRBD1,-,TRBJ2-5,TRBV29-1,CSVRTGGEGTQYF,TGCAGCGTTCGGACAGGGGGCGAAGGGACCCAGTACTTC
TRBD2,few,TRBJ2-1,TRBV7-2,CASRVAGGLGNEQFF,TGTGCCAGCAGGGTGGCGGGGGGGCTGGGCAATGAGCAGTTCTTC
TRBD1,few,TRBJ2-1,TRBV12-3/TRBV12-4,CASSPPPGQGNDEQFF,TGTGCCAGCAGTCCCCCTCCGGGACAGGGGAACGACGAGCAGTTCTTC
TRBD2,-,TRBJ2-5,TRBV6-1,CASSDLAGTNYNEQYF,TGTGCCAGCAGTGACCTTGCCGGGACTAACTACAATGAGCAGTACTTC
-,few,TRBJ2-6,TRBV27,CASSDRSRSGANVLTF,TGTGCCAGCAGTGACAGGTCGCGCTCTGGGGCCAACGTCCTGACTTTC
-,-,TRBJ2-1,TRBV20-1,CSAKLVNSYNEQFF,TGCAGTGCCAAACTAGTTAACTCCTACAATGAGCAGTTCTTC
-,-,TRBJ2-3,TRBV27,CASSGGYTYTDTQYF,TGTGCCAGCAGTGGGGGGTACACTTACACAGACACGCAGTATTTT